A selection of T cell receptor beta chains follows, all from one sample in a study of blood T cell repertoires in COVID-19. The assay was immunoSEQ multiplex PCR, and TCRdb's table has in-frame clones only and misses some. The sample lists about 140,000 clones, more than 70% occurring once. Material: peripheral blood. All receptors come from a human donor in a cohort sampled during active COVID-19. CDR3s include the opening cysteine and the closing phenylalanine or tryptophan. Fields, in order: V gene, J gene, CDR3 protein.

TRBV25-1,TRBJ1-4,CASSEGTGWSEKLFF
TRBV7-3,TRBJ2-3,CASSLTTAGGPDTQYF
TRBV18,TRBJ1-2,CASSPPGQGDYGYTF
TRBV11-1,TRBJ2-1,CASSLDPSGDEQFF
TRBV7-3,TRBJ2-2,CASSLDRGETGELFF
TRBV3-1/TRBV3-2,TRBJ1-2,CASSQGAVYGYTF
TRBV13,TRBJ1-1,CASSLDSRTEAFF
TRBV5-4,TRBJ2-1,CASSLDGSGGTEQFF
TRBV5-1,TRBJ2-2,CASSPGHNTGELFF
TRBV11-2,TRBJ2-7,CASSLRVRGEQYF
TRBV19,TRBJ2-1,CASSMDWNEQFF
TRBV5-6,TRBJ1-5,CASSYTGLNQPQHF
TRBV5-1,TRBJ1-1,CASSLEGGLGTEAFF
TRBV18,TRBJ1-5,CASSAQGGTQPQHF
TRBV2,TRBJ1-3,CASRVQGGSGNTIYF
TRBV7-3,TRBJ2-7,CASSLKADREHEQYF
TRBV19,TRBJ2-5,CASSIGTARKETQYF
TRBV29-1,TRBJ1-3,CSVEVQLYNTNSGNTIYF
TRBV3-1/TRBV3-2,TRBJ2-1,CASSQEIQVTEQFF
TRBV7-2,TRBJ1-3,CASSLDLGTIYF
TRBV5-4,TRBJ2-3,CASSWAAGGTDTQYF
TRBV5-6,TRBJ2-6,CASSRDREQFGANVLTF
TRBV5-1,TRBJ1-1,CASSTTTGTSNTEAFF
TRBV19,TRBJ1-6,CASSKVDRAPRNSPLHF
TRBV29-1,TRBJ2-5,CSVEVGHQVPPNQETQYF
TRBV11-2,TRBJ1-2,CASSLVSGGGYTF
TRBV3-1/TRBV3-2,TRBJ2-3,CASSPLAGGADTQYF
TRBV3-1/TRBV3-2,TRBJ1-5,CASSQDQGDGNQPQHF
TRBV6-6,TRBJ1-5,CASNRAGRGGQPQHF
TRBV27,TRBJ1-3,CASSPRAGAVGNTIYF
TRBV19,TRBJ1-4,CASSLNVGQGVEKLFF
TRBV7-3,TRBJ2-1,CASSAFPGTSGGLFF
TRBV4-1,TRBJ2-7,CASSRSHPYEQYF
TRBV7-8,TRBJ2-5,CASSSWGQQETQYF
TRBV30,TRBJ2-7,CAWSIQFPYEQYF
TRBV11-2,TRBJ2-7,CASSLRMAGDSYEQYF
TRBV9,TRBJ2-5,CASSVGGLRETQYF
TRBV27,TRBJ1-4,CASSPWGGHEKLFF
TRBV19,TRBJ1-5,CASRHAPGGIYSNQPQHF
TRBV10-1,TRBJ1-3,CASSESLTAGNTIYF
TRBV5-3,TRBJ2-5,CARSLKLAGVWHNQETQYF
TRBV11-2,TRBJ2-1,CASSFRGDPYNEQFF
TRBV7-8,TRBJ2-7,CASSLELTVSYEQYF
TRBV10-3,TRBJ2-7,CAISPNPGTGNYEQYF
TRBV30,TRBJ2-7,CAWSAGTYEQYF
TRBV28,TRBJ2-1,CASKGGLVWNEQLF
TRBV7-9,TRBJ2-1,CASSRQDNEQFF
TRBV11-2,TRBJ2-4,CASRGGAGQYF
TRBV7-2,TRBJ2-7,CASSLFAGGSYEQYF
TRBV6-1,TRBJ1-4,CASSEFNRGTTNEKLFF
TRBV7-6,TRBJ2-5,CASSRSMGLQGETQYF
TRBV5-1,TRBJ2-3,CASSLVRGGDHTDTQYF
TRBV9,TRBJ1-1,CASSVQSNTEAFF
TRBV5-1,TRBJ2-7,CASSAGGTGEIYEQYF
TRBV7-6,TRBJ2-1,CASSRTGTPTYNEQFF
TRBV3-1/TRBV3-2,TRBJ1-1,CASSQGRPVRAFF
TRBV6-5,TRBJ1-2,CASSGTGFGYTF